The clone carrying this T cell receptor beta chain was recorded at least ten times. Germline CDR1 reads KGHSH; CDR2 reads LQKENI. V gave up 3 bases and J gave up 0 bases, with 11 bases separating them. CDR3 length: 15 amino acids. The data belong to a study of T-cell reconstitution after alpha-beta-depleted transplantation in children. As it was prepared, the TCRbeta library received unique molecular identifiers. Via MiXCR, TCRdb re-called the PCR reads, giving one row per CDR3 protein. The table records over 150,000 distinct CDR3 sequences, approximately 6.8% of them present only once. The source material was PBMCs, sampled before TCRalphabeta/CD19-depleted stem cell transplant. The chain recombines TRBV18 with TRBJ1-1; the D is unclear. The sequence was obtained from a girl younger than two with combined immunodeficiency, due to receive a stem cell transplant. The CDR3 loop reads CASSPTALLNTEAFF. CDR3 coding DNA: TGTGCCAGCTCACCGACGGCCCTCCTGAACACTGAAGCTTTCTTT. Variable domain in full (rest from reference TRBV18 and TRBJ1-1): NAGVMQNPRHLVRRRGQEARLRCSPMKGHSHVYWYRQLPEEGLKFMVYLQKENIIDESGMPKERFSAEFPKEGPSILRIQQVVRGDSAAYFCASSPTALLNTEAFFGQGTRLTVV.